The text below deals with one TCR beta chain. Its specificity is not known. The method was immunoSEQ multiplex PCR; TCRdb's version includes in-frame clones alone and lacks a portion of them. The sample has approximately 210,000 clones, around 94% seen once; the top ten hold about 1.5%. V was cut by 5 bases and J by 3 bases, with 10 bases left in between. CDR3 length equals 13 residues. Germline V CDR1 and CDR2: SQVTM, ANQGSEA. The entry originates in a study of T cell responses to AZD1222 COVID-19 vaccine. Study-level points and caveats: Baseline serostatus was positive in only five to seven AZD1222 recipients. Clonal diversity was possibly underestimated, and white British individuals and females predominated among donors.

The clonotype was recovered from an adult who received the MenACWY meningococcal vaccine as a control. The chain combines TRBV29-1 with TRBJ1-4, with D unclear. Sequenced material: peripheral blood, taken 28 days after the second dose of the MenACWY control vaccine. Here the CDR3 reads CSVLGSSNEKLFF. The CDR3 nucleotides read TGCAGCGTTCTGGGAAGTTCTAATGAAAAACTGTTTTTT.